This TCR beta chain was sequenced in a study of T cells in Graves' hyperthyroidism and ophthalmopathy. The study left out patients who had uncontrolled infection, other autoimmune disease, pregnancy or lactation. CDR3 length: 14 residues. In germline, CDR1 is LNHDA, CDR2 SQIVND (reference sequence). This clonotype has more than one count but fewer than ten. Regions amplified from RNA transcripts were the TCR beta CDR3 regions. HTBI primers were the set used in a first-round RT-PCR of the TCR CDR3. TCRdb analysed the multiplex PCR reads with MiXCR anew, one entry per CDR3 protein. This sample has 450,000 to 650,000 distinct CDR3 sequences, with 14% found just once.

The sequenced material came from blood. The origin of this receptor is a woman aged 18-35 years with Graves' ophthalmopathy. The rearrangement links TRBV19 to TRBJ2-7, with TRBD1 matching over 10 bases. CDR3 residues: CTKQGGTGEMEQYF. The CDR3 region has the DNA TGTACCAAACAAGGGGGGACAGGGGAGATGGAGCAGTACTTC.